This TCR beta chain was identified during a study of blood T cell repertoires in COVID-19. Study in general: Sample material is recorded as cDNA or gDNA derived from T cells, B-cell-depleted T cells, or PBMCs.

The method was immunoSEQ multiplex PCR; TCRdb's version includes in-frame clones alone and lacks a portion of them. Of about 130,000 clones listed, approximately 90% were seen once; the top ten hold over 2.5%. This clone has just a few counts. This CDR3 has 13 amino acids. Germline V gives CDR1 MDHEN, CDR2 SYDVKM. V lost 6 bases to trimming and J lost 1 base, with 9 bases between them. This chain uses TRBV28 with TRBJ1-1; D gene unclear. The sequenced material came from peripheral blood. The TCR comes from a man aged 55 to 69 with active or convalescent COVID-19. The CDR3 DNA sequence: TGTGCCAGCAGCTTGACACCGAACACTGAAGCTTTCTTT. The encoded protein is CASSLTPNTEAFF.